A selection of T cell receptor beta chains follows, all from one sample in a study of shared clonotypes between healthy human individuals. Assay: immunoSEQ multiplex PCR; the TCRdb copy retains only in-frame clones and omits some. The table includes about 490,000 clones, 70% to 85% detected once. The sample taken for sequencing was PBMCs. The source of these receptors is a woman aged 40 to 49 in good health. Some clones in this sample may be carry-over from other donors' samples. CDR3s leave out the opening cysteine and the closing phenylalanine or tryptophan.

v_gene: TRBV9
j_gene: TRBJ2-3
CDR3aa: ASSALGAGTGTDTQY

v_gene: TRBV5-4
j_gene: TRBJ2-7
CDR3aa: ASSSAGASYEQY

v_gene: TRBV4-3
j_gene: TRBJ1-5
CDR3aa: ASSQSPPGNQPQH

v_gene: TRBV7-2
j_gene: TRBJ2-5
CDR3aa: ASSWGAVETQY

v_gene: TRBV25-1
j_gene: TRBJ2-5
CDR3aa: ASSERGGPQETQY

v_gene: TRBV7-9
j_gene: TRBJ1-2
CDR3aa: ASSPLDGYGYT

v_gene: TRBV2
j_gene: NA
CDR3aa: ASTPGQTYEQY

v_gene: TRBV4-2
j_gene: TRBJ2-1
CDR3aa: ASSQESLLGGSSNEQF

v_gene: TRBV7-3
j_gene: TRBJ2-2
CDR3aa: ASSRTGATNTGELF

v_gene: TRBV6-8
j_gene: TRBJ2-7
CDR3aa: ASSLWGDGVVEQY

v_gene: TRBV19
j_gene: TRBJ2-1
CDR3aa: ASSIRVGSGNEQF

v_gene: TRBV11-2
j_gene: TRBJ2-2
CDR3aa: ASSRSMDTGELF

v_gene: TRBV7-3
j_gene: TRBJ2-7
CDR3aa: ASKSGGSRYEQY

v_gene: TRBV7-7
j_gene: TRBJ2-5
CDR3aa: ASSYGQGETQY

v_gene: TRBV2
j_gene: NA
CDR3aa: ASSDSGRNEQF

v_gene: TRBV27
j_gene: TRBJ2-3
CDR3aa: ASSPIAGSTDTQY

v_gene: TRBV7-2
j_gene: TRBJ1-1
CDR3aa: ASSLRQSMNTEAF

v_gene: TRBV27
j_gene: TRBJ1-2
CDR3aa: ASSLKGASYGYT

v_gene: TRBV9
j_gene: TRBJ1-4
CDR3aa: ASSVGAGGEKLF

v_gene: TRBV2
j_gene: TRBJ2-7
CDR3aa: ASSQRYGRFYEQY

v_gene: TRBV15
j_gene: TRBJ1-1
CDR3aa: ATSRGETANTEAF

v_gene: TRBV5-1
j_gene: TRBJ2-5
CDR3aa: ASSSRLAGGRETQY

v_gene: TRBV7-9
j_gene: TRBJ2-2
CDR3aa: ASSRSTRLVGAGELF

v_gene: TRBV10-3
j_gene: TRBJ1-2
CDR3aa: AISGNLVGYT

v_gene: TRBV7-9
j_gene: TRBJ1-2
CDR3aa: ASSDERGAGGVRYGYT

v_gene: TRBV6-1
j_gene: TRBJ2-7
CDR3aa: ASSEGFGDSGEQY

v_gene: TRBV14
j_gene: TRBJ1-5
CDR3aa: ASSQRGNQPQH

v_gene: TRBV28
j_gene: TRBJ2-3
CDR3aa: ASSLGGGTDTQY

v_gene: TRBV28
j_gene: TRBJ1-2
CDR3aa: ASSLVGGPEGYT

v_gene: TRBV6-5
j_gene: TRBJ2-2
CDR3aa: ASSPTRGGTGELF

v_gene: TRBV4-2
j_gene: TRBJ1-5
CDR3aa: ASSQDRGTNSNQPQH

v_gene: TRBV5-4
j_gene: TRBJ2-1
CDR3aa: ASSTGTSGYNEQF

v_gene: TRBV6-1
j_gene: TRBJ2-7
CDR3aa: ASSRQHSYEQY

v_gene: TRBV7-2
j_gene: TRBJ2-5
CDR3aa: ASSLLAGGGFQETQY

v_gene: TRBV19
j_gene: TRBJ1-6
CDR3aa: ASSMARDSNSPLH

v_gene: TRBV28
j_gene: TRBJ2-7
CDR3aa: ASSTGQGKNEQY

v_gene: TRBV7-9
j_gene: TRBJ2-7
CDR3aa: ASSPPRASGSYEQY

v_gene: TRBV5-1
j_gene: TRBJ1-1
CDR3aa: ASSLVVGQNTEAF

v_gene: TRBV6-1
j_gene: TRBJ2-2
CDR3aa: ASRLNTGELF

v_gene: TRBV15
j_gene: TRBJ1-2
CDR3aa: ATSSRQGDYGYT

v_gene: TRBV6-5
j_gene: TRBJ2-5
CDR3aa: ASSRQALETQY

v_gene: TRBV2
j_gene: TRBJ1-3
CDR3aa: ASSARGGSGNTIY

v_gene: TRBV7-2
j_gene: TRBJ1-1
CDR3aa: ASSFERGRVAF

v_gene: TRBV6-6
j_gene: TRBJ1-1
CDR3aa: ASSYQGAATEAF

v_gene: TRBV7-9
j_gene: TRBJ2-7
CDR3aa: ASTPRSGSSYEQY

v_gene: TRBV2
j_gene: TRBJ1-5
CDR3aa: ASRGVNQPQH